The source of this T cell receptor (beta chain) is a study of cytomegalovirus exposure and HLA in healthy donors. PCR was performed using 60 Vbeta and 13 Jbeta primers. Clones were read by immunoSEQ multiplex PCR, and TCRdb kept only the in-frame ones, dropping some. The sample has roughly 65,000 clones, about 63% seen once; the top ten hold less than 20%. The CDR3 is 12 amino acids. V dropped 3 bases and J dropped 8; count of bases not matched to a gene: 2. CDR1 is MRHNA, CDR2 SNTAGT, per germline. At collection, donors were nominally healthy, but unrecorded immune exposures were probable. This chain links TRBV6-4 with TRBJ1-2; TRBD1 aligns across 8 bases. This receptor was identified in a man between 40 and 49 years old in good health and CMV-seropositive. Material: PBMCs. The CDR3 protein is CASSETGVGYTF. The CDR3 nucleotides are TGTGCCAGCAGTGAGACAGGGGTGGGCTACACCTTC.